This T cell receptor (beta chain) derives from a study of beta chain features in type 1 diabetes. Across the study: The patients were much like the healthy donors in age, gender and cell yields.

This clone was detected a few times. Its antigen is not known. Investigators reverse transcribed all isolated RNA, so they sequenced expressed TCRB transcripts. Only in-frame clones appear in the TCRdb table, and some are missing; sequencing was by immunoSEQ multiplex PCR. The sample includes some 150,000 clones, about 13% of them seen just once. With 5 bases clipped from V and 0 bases from J, the junction kept 8 bases outside the gene matches. CDR3 size: 16 residues. Germline V gene sequence: CDR1 LNHNV, CDR2 YYDKDF (reference sequence). General observations from the study: Type 1 diabetes patients had moderately but significantly shorter TCRB CDR3s in all four CD4+ subsets.

Based on CD45RO/CCR7/CD25/CD127/CD95/CD27, CD4+ regulatory, stem cell-like memory, naive and central memory cells were sorted. Sort purity for all populations was recorded as exceeding 98%. The genes are TRBV15 and TRBJ2-5; 8 bases agree with TRBD1. The clonotype was recovered from a young man with type 1 diabetes. Sequenced material: central memory CD4+ T cells from blood. CDR3 bases: TGTGCCACCAGCCCTTATGGGACAGGCAACCAAGAGACCCAGTACTTC. Translation: CATSPYGTGNQETQYF.